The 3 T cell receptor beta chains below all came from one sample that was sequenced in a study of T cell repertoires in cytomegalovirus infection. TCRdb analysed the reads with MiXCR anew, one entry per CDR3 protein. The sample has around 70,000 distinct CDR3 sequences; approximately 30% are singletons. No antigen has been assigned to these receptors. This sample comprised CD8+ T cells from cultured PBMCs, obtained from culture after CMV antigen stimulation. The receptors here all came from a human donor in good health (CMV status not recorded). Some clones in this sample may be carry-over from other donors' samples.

CDR3 sequence (DNA): TGTGCCACTTACCGGATTTCGGACAGGGCTAACACTGAAGCTTTCTTT. Amino acid sequence: CATYRISDRANTEAFF. This chain connects TRBV28 to TRBJ1-1, with TRBD1 matching over 8 bases. The germline V gene has CDR1 MDHEN and CDR2 SYDVKM. This CDR3 has 16 amino acids. The junction had 15 bases not matched to a gene; V was cut back by 10 bases and J by 2 bases.

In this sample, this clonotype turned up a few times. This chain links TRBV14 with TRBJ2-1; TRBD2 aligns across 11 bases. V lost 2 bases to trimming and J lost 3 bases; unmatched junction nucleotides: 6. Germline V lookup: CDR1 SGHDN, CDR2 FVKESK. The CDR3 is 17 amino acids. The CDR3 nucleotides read TGTGCCAGCAGCCAACTAACGGGACTAGCGGTCTACAATGAGCAGTTCTTC. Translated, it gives CASSQLTGLAVYNEQFF.

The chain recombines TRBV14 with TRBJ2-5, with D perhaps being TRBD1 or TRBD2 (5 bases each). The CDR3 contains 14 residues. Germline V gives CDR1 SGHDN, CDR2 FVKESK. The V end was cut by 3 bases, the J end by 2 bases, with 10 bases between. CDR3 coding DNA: TGTGCCAGCAGCCACCAGGGAGAACAAGAGACCCAGTACTTC. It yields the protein CASSHQGEQETQYF.